These 15 T cell receptor beta chains share one sample of origin, sequenced in a study of cytomegalovirus exposure and HLA in healthy donors (dated by TCRdb to about 2017). Libraries were prepared through the immunoSEQ multiplex PCR assay. For the multiplex PCR, a mixture combining 60 forward primers for TCR Vbeta segments and 13 reverse primers for TCR Jbeta segments was used. Here the immuneACCESS table is served through TCRdb, limited to in-frame sequences with V and J called. Missing clones are a known gap in these copies; in checked studies unresolved V genes cover under half, and the rest lacks a known reason. Recorded for this sample are under 200,000 clones; around 62% of them occurred a single time. The ten largest clones take up under 3% of the sample. Sequencing was carried out using PBMCs. The source is a man aged 35 to 55 in good health and CMV-seronegative.

As concerns this clone: Other DNA sequences in this sample translate to the same CDR3. V usage is TRBV6-5 and J usage is TRBJ1-1; D is perhaps TRBD1 (6 bases). From germline, CDR1 is MNHEY and CDR2 SVGAGI. V gave up 8 bases and J gave up 5 bases, with 12 bases separating them. CDR3 size: 12 residues. CDR3 in DNA: TGTGCCAGCGTTTCAGGGGTGACTGAAGCTTTCTTT. It is translated as CASVSGVTEAFF.

This clone showed up just once. The chain recombines TRBV4-1 with TRBJ2-3; 11 bases are a match to TRBD2. CDR3 length equals 16 residues. CDR1 and CDR2 from the germline V gene are MGHRA and YSYEKL. V shed 6 bases and J 5 bases; nucleotides not matched to a gene: 10. For the CDR3, the DNA is TGCGCCAGCAGTCCGATCGGCCTAGCGGGGGGAGATACGCAGTATTTT. The encoded protein is CASSPIGLAGGDTQYF.

This chain uses TRBV5-1 with TRBJ1-5; D is possibly TRBD1 (5 bases). This CDR3 contains 13 residues. The V gene's germline CDR1 is SGHRS and CDR2 YFSETQ. The germline V and J ends were trimmed by 4 bases and 6 bases, with 11 bases remaining between them. The CDR3 here is CASSEEGRQPQHF. The CDR3 nucleotides read TGCGCCAGCAGCGAGGAGGGGCGTCAGCCCCAGCATTTT.

This clone was seen more than once but under ten times. At one end the junction does not follow the germline gene, possibly because of a read error. The chain links TRBV23-1 to TRBJ2-6, with TRBD2 identical over 7 bases. TRBV23-1 is annotated as an ORF whose role is uncertain. There are 13 residues in the CDR3. The CDR3 here is CASSHPGGAVVAF. The CDR3 region has the DNA TGCGCCAGCAGTCATCCGGGGGGTGCGGTTGTGGCTTTC.

Many counts were recorded for this clone. This CDR3 is also generated by other DNA sequences in the sample. The V and J genes are TRBV6-4 and TRBJ2-1; 11 positions agree with TRBD2. Germline CDR1 is MRHNA and CDR2 is SNTAGT. The CDR3 has 15 residues. V lost 0 bases and J lost 6; bases outside the gene matches: 1. The CDR3 sequence is CASSDSSGGANEQFF. The CDR3 DNA reads TGTGCCAGCAGTGACTCTAGCGGGGGGGCCAATGAGCAGTTCTTC.

The chain carries TRBV5-1 and TRBJ2-5; 9 nucleotides align to TRBD1. This CDR3 spans 15 amino acids. J gave up 1 base and V 3 bases, and 4 bases lay outside the gene matches. Germline V CDR1 and CDR2: SGHRS, YFSETQ. DNA for the CDR3: TGCGCCAGCAGCTCGGGGGACAGGGCCCAAGAGACCCAGTACTTC. This gives the protein CASSSGDRAQETQYF.

This chain connects TRBV19 to TRBJ2-7; tentatively, D is TRBD1 (5 bases). The V gene's germline CDR1 is LNHDA and CDR2 SQIVND (reference sequence). CDR3 length: 12 residues. The V and J ends lost 2 bases and 5 bases respectively, with 7 bases between them. The CDR3 coding sequence is TGTGCCAGTAGTATAACAGGAAACGAGCAGTACTTC. It translates to CASSITGNEQYF.

V is TRBV7-8 and J is TRBJ1-5, with a weak D call TRBD1 (5 bases). The CDR3 is made up of 17 amino acids. Germline CDR1 is SGHVS and CDR2 is FQNEAQ. V gave up 2 bases and J gave up 0 bases, with 14 bases separating them. The CDR3 is CASSLQTDFYSNQPQHF. CDR3 coding DNA: TGTGCCAGCAGCTTACAGACAGACTTTTATAGCAATCAGCCCCAGCATTTT.

The chain uses TRBV27 and TRBJ1-1; D remains ambiguous. CDR3 length: 15 amino acids. Germline CDR1 is MNHEY and CDR2 is SMNVEV (reference sequence). With 0 bases removed from V and 0 bases from J, the gap between germline ends came to 8 bases. The CDR3 DNA follows: TGTGCCAGCAGTTTATCCGCGGGAATGAACACTGAAGCTTTCTTT. It specifies CASSLSAGMNTEAFF.

This sequence joins TRBV10-3 and TRBJ2-6; no reliable D call. V dropped 1 base and J dropped 0 bases, with 7 bases sitting between them. The CDR3 spans 16 residues. CDR1 and CDR2 from the germline V gene are ENHRY and SYGVKD. CDR3: CAISEYTSSGANVLTF. The CDR3 DNA reads as TGTGCCATCAGTGAGTATACCAGCTCTGGGGCCAACGTCCTGACTTTC.

J is TRBJ2-7 and V is TRBV6-1; the D gene is possibly TRBD2 (6 bases). The germline V and J ends were trimmed by 6 bases and 4 bases, with 13 bases remaining between them. Germline loops: CDR1 MNHNS, CDR2 SASEGT. The length of the CDR3 is 13 residues. The chain's CDR3 is CASRQRDLYEQYF. Written as DNA, the CDR3 is TGTGCCAGCAGGCAACGGGACTTATACGAGCAGTACTTC.

The chain uses TRBV18 and TRBJ2-5; the match to TRBD2 covers 7 bases. Germline V gene lookup returns CDR1 KGHSH and CDR2 LQKENI. Trimming took 6 bases from V and 7 from J; bases not matched to a gene: 5. The length of the CDR3 is 12 residues. As DNA, the CDR3 is TGTGCCAGCTCGCGGGAGCAGGGGACCCAGTACTTC. Protein product: CASSREQGTQYF.

This clone has only a few counts. This chain connects TRBV7-9 to TRBJ2-5, with TRBD2 matching over 7 bases. J lost 5 bases, V lost 7 bases, and 7 bases had no gene match. This CDR3 is built from 13 residues. Per the germline V gene, CDR1 is SEHNR and CDR2 is FQNEAQ (reference sequence). The CDR3 sequence: CASKRDFGETQYF. CDR3 sequence (DNA): TGTGCCAGCAAGCGGGACTTCGGCGAGACCCAGTACTTC.

This chain uses TRBV29-1 with TRBJ2-5, with D perhaps matching TRBD1 (6 bases). This CDR3 contains 13 residues. The V end was cut by 5 bases, the J end by 3 bases, with 13 bases between. Germline CDR1 reads SQVTM; CDR2 reads ANQGSEA. In nucleotides, the CDR3 is TGCAGCGTTTTCCCGGACAGTAAAGAGACCCAGTACTTC. Amino acids: CSVFPDSKETQYF.

This clone was counted only a few times. This chain uses TRBV5-6 with TRBJ1-2; no definite D call. Germline V gives CDR1 SGHDT, CDR2 YYEEEE. V was cut by 3 bases and J by 4 bases, with 16 bases left in between. The CDR3 is made up of 15 amino acids. CDR3 residues: CASSSPREVSYGYTF. The CDR3 DNA reads TGTGCCAGCAGCTCGCCGAGGGAGGTTAGCTATGGCTACACCTTC.